This T cell receptor beta chain was profiled in a study of blood T cell repertoires in COVID-19. Germline lookup yields CDR1 MNHEY and CDR2 SVGAGI. V trimming: 4 bases; J trimming: 6 bases; junction bases outside the gene matches: 10. The CDR3 contains 15 residues. As processed by the authors: Researchers report that nucleated cell counts were estimated from reference gene primer amplification. TCRdb's table, derived via immunoSEQ multiplex PCR, lists solely in-frame clones and lacks some. V and J calls and clone size follow that table, whereas D and trimming were derived from the DNA. The sample consists of 250,000 or so clones, around 83% of them appearing once. The count of this clone is one.

The genes are TRBV6-5 and TRBJ2-3, with 7 bases identical to TRBD1. What was sequenced was peripheral blood. The sequence came from a woman between 40 and 50 years old who had recovered from COVID-19. CDR3 amino acids: CASSSQYRGLDTQYF. The DNA of the CDR3 is TGTGCCAGCAGTTCCCAGTACAGGGGTTTGGATACGCAGTATTTT.